Sequencing of this T cell receptor (beta chain) was carried out in a study of shared clonotypes between healthy human individuals. Execution of the assay was at deep level. Produced via immunoSEQ multiplex PCR; TCRdb's table is partial and in-frame only. This table has roughly 2 million clones, roughly 96% appearing once. Losses at the gene ends were 4 bases for V and 5 bases for J; bases not matched to a gene: 9. Germline V CDR1 and CDR2: SGHRS, YFSETQ. This CDR3 is 14 amino acids long. This clone showed up just once. Sample: naive CD4+ T cells sorted from blood. Subset meaning: CD45RA+ positively selected. J is TRBJ2-7 and V is TRBV5-1, with 7 nucleotides matching TRBD2. This receptor was taken from a man aged 18 to 30 in good health. The CDR3, as DNA: TGCGCCAGCAGCGGGGCCAGCGGGACTAACGAGCAGTACTTC. Protein product: CASSGASGTNEQYF.